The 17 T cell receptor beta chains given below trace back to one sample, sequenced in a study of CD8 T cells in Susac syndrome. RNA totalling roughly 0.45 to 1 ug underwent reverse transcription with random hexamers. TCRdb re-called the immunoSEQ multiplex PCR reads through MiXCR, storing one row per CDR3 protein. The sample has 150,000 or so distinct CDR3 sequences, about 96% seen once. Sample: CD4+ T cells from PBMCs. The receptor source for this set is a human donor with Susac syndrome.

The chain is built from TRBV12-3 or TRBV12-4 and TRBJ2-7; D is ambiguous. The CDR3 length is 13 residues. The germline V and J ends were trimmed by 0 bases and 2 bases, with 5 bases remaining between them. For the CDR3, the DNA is TGTGCCAGCAGTTTAGCGGAGACCTACGAGCAGTACTTC. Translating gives CASSLAETYEQYF.

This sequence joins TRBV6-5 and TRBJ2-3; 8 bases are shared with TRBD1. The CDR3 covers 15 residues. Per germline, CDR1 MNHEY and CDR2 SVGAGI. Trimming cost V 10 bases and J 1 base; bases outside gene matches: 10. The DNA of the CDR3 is TGTGCCACCCAACGAGACAGGGGTCGCACAGATACGCAGTATTTT. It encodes CATQRDRGRTDTQYF.

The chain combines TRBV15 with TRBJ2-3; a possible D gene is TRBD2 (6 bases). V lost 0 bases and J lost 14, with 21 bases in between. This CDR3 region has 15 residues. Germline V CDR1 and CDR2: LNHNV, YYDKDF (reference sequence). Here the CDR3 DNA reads TGTGCCACCAGCAGAGATAATTCTCCGGGAGTGACTCGGTATTTT. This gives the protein CATSRDNSPGVTRYF.

CDR3 region: CASSLVGTGTTDTQYF. The CDR3 DNA reads as TGCGCCAGCAGCTTGGTGGGGACTGGGACCACAGATACGCAGTATTTT. This rearrangement joins TRBV5-1 to TRBJ2-3, with TRBD2 as a possible D gene (6 bases). This CDR3 is 16 amino acids long. Trimming removed 0 bases from V and 2 bases from J, with 13 bases in between. In germline, CDR1 is SGHRS, CDR2 YFSETQ.

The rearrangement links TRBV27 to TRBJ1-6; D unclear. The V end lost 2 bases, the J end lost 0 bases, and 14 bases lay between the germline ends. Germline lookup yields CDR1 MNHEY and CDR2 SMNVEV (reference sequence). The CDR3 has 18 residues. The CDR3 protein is CASSLRVTQSSYNSPLHF. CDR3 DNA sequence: TGTGCCAGCAGTTTACGGGTTACCCAAAGCTCCTATAATTCACCCCTCCACTTT.

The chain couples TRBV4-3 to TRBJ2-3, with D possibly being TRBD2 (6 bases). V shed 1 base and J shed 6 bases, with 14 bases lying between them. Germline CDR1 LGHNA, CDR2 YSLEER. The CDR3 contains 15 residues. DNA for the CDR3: TGCGCCAGCAGCCAAGCGGTTGGAGGGCCGGATACGCAGTATTTT. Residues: CASSQAVGGPDTQYF.

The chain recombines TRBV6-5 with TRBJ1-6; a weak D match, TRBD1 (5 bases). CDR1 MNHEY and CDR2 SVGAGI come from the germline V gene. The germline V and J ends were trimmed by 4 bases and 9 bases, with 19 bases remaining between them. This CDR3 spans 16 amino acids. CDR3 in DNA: TGTGCCAGCAGTTCCCCGTCAGTTCAGGGTCTTTCACCCCTCCACTTT. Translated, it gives CASSSPSVQGLSPLHF.

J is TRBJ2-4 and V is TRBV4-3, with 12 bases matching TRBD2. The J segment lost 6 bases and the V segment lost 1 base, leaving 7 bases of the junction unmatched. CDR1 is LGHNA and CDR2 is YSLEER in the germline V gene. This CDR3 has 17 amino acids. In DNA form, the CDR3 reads TGCGCCAGCAGCCAAGGGTCTAGCGGGGGGGCGGGAAACATTCAGTACTTC. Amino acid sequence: CASSQGSSGGAGNIQYF.

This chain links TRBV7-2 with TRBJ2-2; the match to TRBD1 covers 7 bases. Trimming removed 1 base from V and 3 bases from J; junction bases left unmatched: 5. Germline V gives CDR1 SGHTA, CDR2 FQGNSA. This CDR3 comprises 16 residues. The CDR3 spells CASSLVGGPYTGELFF. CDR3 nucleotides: TGTGCCAGCAGCTTAGTAGGGGGCCCCTACACCGGGGAGCTGTTTTTT.

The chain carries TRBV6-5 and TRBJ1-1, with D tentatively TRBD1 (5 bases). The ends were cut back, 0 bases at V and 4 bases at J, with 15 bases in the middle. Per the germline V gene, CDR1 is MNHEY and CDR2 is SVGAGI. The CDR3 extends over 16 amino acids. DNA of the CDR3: TGTGCCAGCAGTTACTCGTTTCTGGGGCAAAGCACTGAAGCTTTCTTT. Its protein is CASSYSFLGQSTEAFF.

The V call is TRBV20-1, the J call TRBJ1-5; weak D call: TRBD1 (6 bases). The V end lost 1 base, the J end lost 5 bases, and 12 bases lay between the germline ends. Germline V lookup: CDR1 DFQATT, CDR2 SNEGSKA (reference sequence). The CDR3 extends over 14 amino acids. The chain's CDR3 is CSARGQQGYQPQHF. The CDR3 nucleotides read TGCAGTGCTAGAGGTCAACAGGGCTATCAGCCCCAGCATTTT.

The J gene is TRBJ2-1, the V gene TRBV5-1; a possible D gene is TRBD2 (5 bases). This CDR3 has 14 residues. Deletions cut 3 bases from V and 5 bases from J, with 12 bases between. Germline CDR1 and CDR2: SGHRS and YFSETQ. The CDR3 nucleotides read TGCGCCAGCAGCTATGGGAGTGCTAACAATGAGCAGTTCTTC. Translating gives CASSYGSANNEQFF. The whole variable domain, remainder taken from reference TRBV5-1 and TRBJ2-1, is KAGVTQTPRYLIKTRGQQVTLSCSPISGHRSVSWYQQTPGQGLQFLFEYFSETQRNKGNFPGRFSGRQFSNSRSEMNVSTLELGDSALYLCASSYGSANNEQFFGPGTRLTVL.

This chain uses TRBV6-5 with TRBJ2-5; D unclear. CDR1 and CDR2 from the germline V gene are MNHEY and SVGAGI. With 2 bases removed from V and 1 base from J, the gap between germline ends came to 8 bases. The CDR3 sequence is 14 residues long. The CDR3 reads CASSYGGSQETQYF. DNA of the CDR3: TGTGCCAGCAGTTACGGCGGATCCCAAGAGACCCAGTACTTC.

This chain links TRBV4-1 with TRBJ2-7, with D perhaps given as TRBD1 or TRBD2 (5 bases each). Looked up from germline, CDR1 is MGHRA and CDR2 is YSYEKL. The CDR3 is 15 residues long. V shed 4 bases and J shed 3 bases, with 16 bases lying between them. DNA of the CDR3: TGCGCCAGCAGCCCCCGGGACGAAATCATCTACGAGCAGTACTTC. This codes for CASSPRDEIIYEQYF.

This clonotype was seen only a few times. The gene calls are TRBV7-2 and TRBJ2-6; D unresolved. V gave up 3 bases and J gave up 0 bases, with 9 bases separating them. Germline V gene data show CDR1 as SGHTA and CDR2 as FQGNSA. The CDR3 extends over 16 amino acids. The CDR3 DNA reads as TGTGCCAGCAGCTTTCTGGGTCGCTCTGGGGCCAACGTCCTGACTTTC. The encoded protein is CASSFLGRSGANVLTF.

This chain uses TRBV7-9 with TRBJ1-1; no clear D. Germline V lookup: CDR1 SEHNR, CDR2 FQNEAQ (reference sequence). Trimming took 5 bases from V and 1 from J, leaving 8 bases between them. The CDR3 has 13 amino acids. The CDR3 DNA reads TGTGCCAGCAGCCTTCAATGGAACACTGAAGCTTTCTTT. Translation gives CASSLQWNTEAFF. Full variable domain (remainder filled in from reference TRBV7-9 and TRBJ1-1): DTGVSQNPRHKITKRGQNVTFRCDPISEHNRLYWYRQTLGQGPEFLTYFQNEAQLEKSRLLSDRFSAERPKGSFSTLEIQRTEQGDSAMYLCASSLQWNTEAFFGQGTRLTVV.

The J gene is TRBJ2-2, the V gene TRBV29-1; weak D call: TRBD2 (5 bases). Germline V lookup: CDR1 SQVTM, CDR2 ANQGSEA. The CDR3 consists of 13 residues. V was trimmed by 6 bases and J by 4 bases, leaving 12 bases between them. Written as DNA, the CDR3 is TGCAGCGTGACGGAAGGAGGCACCGGGGAGCTGTTTTTT. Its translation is CSVTEGGTGELFF.